These 6 T cell receptor beta chains came from one sample sequenced in a study of shared clonotypes between healthy human individuals. The assay was immunoSEQ multiplex PCR, and TCRdb's table has in-frame clones only and misses some. Here the sample spans 2 million to 2.5 million clones, 90% to 97% being singletons. Material: naive CD4+ T cells sorted from blood. The subset denotes: CD45RA+ positively selected. The receptors were sampled from a man aged 18 to 30 in good health.

The gene calls are TRBV30 and TRBJ2-3, with 8 bases fitting TRBD1. J was trimmed by 5 bases and V by 7 bases; bases with no gene match: 8. Germline V gene data show CDR1 as GTSNPN and CDR2 as SVGIG (reference sequence). CDR3 length: 13 amino acids. The CDR3 DNA sequence: TGTGCCTTCGGACAGGGTGTCAGAGATACGCAGTATTTT. Translating gives CAFGQGVRDTQYF.

The chain employs TRBV11-2 and TRBJ1-1; TRBD1 matches at 8 bases. The V gene's germline CDR1 is SGHAT and CDR2 FQNNGV. The V and J ends lost 11 bases and 6 bases, in that order; junction bases with no gene match: 8. There are 12 residues in the CDR3. Here the CDR3 DNA reads TGTGCCTCTTCCCCAGGGGGCCCTGAAGCTTTCTTT. Protein sequence: CASSPGGPEAFF. Filled out from reference TRBV11-2 and TRBJ1-1, the complete variable domain reads EAGVAQSPRYKIIEKRQSVAFWCNPISGHATLYWYQQILGQGPKLLIQFQNNGVVDDSQLPKDRFSAERLKGVDSTLKIQPAKLEDSAVYLCASSPGGPEAFFGQGTRLTVV.

This chain connects TRBV5-6 to TRBJ1-2; 7 nucleotides agree with TRBD1. The CDR3 runs to 15 residues. CDR1 and CDR2 from the germline V gene are SGHDT and YYEEEE. J was trimmed by 4 bases and V by 5 bases; bases with no gene match: 11. CDR3 bases: TGTGCCAGCAGTCTATCAGGGGGTCTAAGCTATGGCTACACCTTC. Translation: CASSLSGGLSYGYTF.

For this clone: Additional DNA sequences in this sample encode the identical CDR3. The chain links TRBV2 to TRBJ2-3; D ambiguous. Per germline, CDR1 SNHLY and CDR2 FYNNEI. The CDR3 covers 12 residues. Trimming shortened V by 2 bases and J by 4 bases, and 4 bases separated the two germline ends. CDR3 coding DNA: TGTGCCAGCAGTGAATTGTCAGATACGCAGTATTTT. Translating gives CASSELSDTQYF.

CDR3 region: CASSHLSGGDNEQFF. The CDR3 nucleotides read TGTGCCAGCAGCCACCTTAGCGGGGGGGACAATGAGCAGTTCTTC. The chain recombines TRBV4-2 with TRBJ2-1; 11 nucleotides align to TRBD2. This CDR3 is built from 15 residues. Germline-derived CDR1 and CDR2 are LGHNA and YNFKEQ. After removal of 3 bases from V and 5 bases from J, the junction contained 3 bases not matched to a gene.

This chain joins TRBV7-8 and TRBJ2-7; the D gene is possibly TRBD1 (6 bases). V shed 5 bases and J shed 2 bases, with 13 bases lying between them. Germline V gene data show CDR1 as SGHVS and CDR2 as FQNEAQ. The CDR3 loop spans 14 amino acids. CDR3 DNA sequence: TGTGCCAGCAGCCCAGTGACAGGAACCTACGAGCAGTACTTC. Its translation is CASSPVTGTYEQYF. The full variable domain, in which reference TRBV7-8 and TRBJ2-7 provide the parts outside the CDR3, is GAGVSQSPRYKVAKRGQDVALRCDPISGHVSLFWYQQALGQGPEFLTYFQNEAQLDKSGLPSDRFFAERPEGSVSTLKIQRTQQEDSAVYLCASSPVTGTYEQYFGPGTRLTVT.